This T cell receptor (beta chain) was obtained from a study of T-cell memory formation after mild COVID-19. Across the study: Largely donor-specific sequence clusters came from a couple of donors.

Broader study findings: Mostly located in CM and EM were contracting CD4+ clones, with contracting CD8+ clones located in EMRA. Clones shrinking between day 15 and 85 showed a balanced CD4/CD8 split, and those that grew later tilted toward CD4+.

V gave up 2 bases and J gave up 6 bases; unmatched junction bases: 5. CDR1 and CDR2 (germline): MNHEY, SVGEGT. The CDR3 contains 14 residues. This clonotype was observed at least ten times. Its antigen is currently unknown. cDNA libraries for TCR alpha and TCR beta, carrying sample barcodes and UMIs, came from 5'RACE with constant-segment primers. Using its own MiXCR run on the 5' RACE reads, TCRdb lists one record per CDR3 protein. The sample lists 300,000 to 350,000 distinct CDR3 sequences; approximately 15% were seen once. The V and J genes are TRBV6-2 or TRBV6-3 and TRBJ2-7, with 9 bases that match TRBD2. This clonotype originated in a man aged 18 to 35 who had mild COVID-19 (a few samples of this study predate the infection). Cell type and time point are not known. Sequenced input: PBMCs or a T cell subset sorted from them (not recorded which). CDR3 nucleotides: TGTGCCAGCAGTTACGTCCTAGCGGGGAGCGAGCAGTACGTC. Protein sequence: CASSYVLAGSEQYV.